The 15 T cell receptor beta chains given below trace back to one sample, sequenced in a study of blood T cell repertoires in COVID-19 (dated by TCRdb to about 2020). Library generation was performed with the immunoSEQ multiplex PCR assay. TCRdb mirrors the immuneACCESS table, restricted to in-frame sequences. Some clones are absent from its copies; in checked studies, under half trace to an unresolved V gene, and the reason for the others is unknown. The table for this sample lists roughly 140,000 clones; approximately 84% of them were counted only once. The biggest ten clones account for approximately 1.6% of the sample. Sequencing was done on a sample of PBMCs or T cells enriched from blood (not recorded which). All receptors come from a woman aged 18-30 years who had been exposed to COVID-19.

CDR3 DNA sequence: TGTGCCAGCAGTCTATACTCGACAGTAGCCAAAAACATTCAGTACTTC. Its protein product is CASSLYSTVAKNIQYF. V usage is TRBV27 and J usage is TRBJ2-4, with a weak D call TRBD1 (5 bases). Germline V lookup: CDR1 MNHEY, CDR2 SMNVEV (reference sequence). Trimming left V 5 bases short and J 0 bases short, with 14 bases between. This CDR3 has 16 residues.

This clone was recorded a few times. Other DNA sequences in the same sample also yield this CDR3. This chain uses TRBV5-4 with TRBJ2-5, with a tentative D call TRBD1 (6 bases). Trimming shortened V by 1 base and J by 5 bases, and 12 bases separated the two germline ends. In germline, CDR1 is SGHNT, CDR2 YYREEE (reference sequence). This CDR3 region has 14 residues. CDR3 in DNA: TGTGCCAGCAGCTTGCAGGGGTCGCAGGAGACCCAGTACTTC. It yields the protein CASSLQGSQETQYF.

This clone appeared once. The chain recombines TRBV4-1 with TRBJ1-4, with a weak D call TRBD1 (5 bases). CDR3 length: 17 residues. Trimming stripped 1 base from V and 0 bases from J, with 12 bases between. Germline CDR1 is MGHRA and CDR2 is YSYEKL. CDR3 sequence: CASSQVRGGPTNEKLFF. CDR3 DNA: TGCGCCAGCAGCCAAGTCCGGGGGGGTCCAACTAATGAAAAACTGTTTTTT.

This clone showed up just once. The J gene is TRBJ1-1, the V gene TRBV7-6; a possible D gene is TRBD1 (5 bases). This CDR3 is built from 17 residues. Germline V gene data show CDR1 as SGHVS and CDR2 as FNYEAQ. The V and J ends lost 3 bases and 4 bases respectively, with 21 bases between them. CDR3 residues: CASSFTSGLHSGTEAFF. The CDR3 bases are TGTGCCAGCAGCTTCACGTCGGGACTCCACTCTGGCACTGAAGCTTTCTTT.

The chain couples TRBV10-2 to TRBJ2-2, with 14 nucleotides matching TRBD2. CDR1 is WSHSY, CDR2 SAAADI, per germline. The V gene end was trimmed by 6 bases and the J gene end by 4 bases; junction bases not matched to a gene: 7. This CDR3 has 17 amino acids. The CDR3 DNA is TGCGCCAGCAGGGGACTAGCGGGAGTCTCCTCCACCGGGGAGCTGTTTTTT. Translating gives CASRGLAGVSSTGELFF.

The rearrangement links TRBV12-3 or TRBV12-4 to TRBJ2-1, with D tentatively TRBD1 (6 bases). The ends were cut back, 11 bases at V and 10 bases at J, with 15 bases in the middle. CDR3 length equals 11 residues. The CDR3 sequence is CACSRGNEQFF. The CDR3 DNA follows: TGTGCCTGCTCCAGGGGAAACGAGCAGTTCTTC.

The V and J genes are TRBV27 and TRBJ2-7; D possibly corresponds to TRBD2 (5 bases). CDR3 length: 13 residues. V lost 4 bases to trimming and J lost 1 base, with 8 bases between them. Germline-derived CDR1 and CDR2 are MNHEY and SMNVEV (reference sequence). The CDR3, as DNA: TGTGCCAGCAGTTCGACTACTTCCTACGAGCAGTACTTC. Its translation: CASSSTTSYEQYF.

The rearrangement uses TRBV5-8 and TRBJ2-7; 9 bases line up with TRBD2. V shed 4 bases and J 0 bases; nucleotides not matched to a gene: 5. CDR1 and CDR2 (germline): SGHTS, YDEGEE. The CDR3 extends over 15 amino acids. CDR3 coding DNA: TGTGCCAGCAGCCGACTAGCGGACCTCTCCTACGAGCAGTACTTC. The encoded protein is CASSRLADLSYEQYF. The full variable domain, completed using reference TRBV5-8 and TRBJ2-7, is EAGVTQSPTHLIKTRGQQATLRCSPISGHTSVYWYQQALGLGLQFLLWYDEGEERNRGNFPPRFSGRQFPNYSSELNVNALELEDSALYLCASSRLADLSYEQYFGPGTRLTVT.

The V call is TRBV5-5, the J call TRBJ2-7; TRBD1 matches at 8 bases. The CDR3 has 15 amino acids. CDR1 and CDR2 from the germline V gene are SGHKS and YYEKEE (reference sequence). V gave up 7 bases and J gave up 2 bases; unmatched junction bases: 11. The CDR3 DNA reads TGTGCCAGCGACCCGGACAGGGCTGCGGCCTACGAGCAGTACTTC. Translating gives CASDPDRAAAYEQYF.

V and J are TRBV5-8 and TRBJ2-5; possible D gene TRBD2, 7 bases. This CDR3 contains 16 residues. Trimming left V 0 bases short and J 0 bases short, with 12 bases between. Germline V gives CDR1 SGHTS, CDR2 YDEGEE. The CDR3 sequence: CASSLGSGTHQETQYF. In nucleotides, the CDR3 is TGTGCCAGCAGCTTGGGGAGCGGGACACACCAAGAGACCCAGTACTTC.

The rearrangement uses TRBV7-9 and TRBJ1-2; D gene uncertain. V lost 5 bases and J lost 0, with 13 bases in between. The CDR3 covers 15 residues. Germline V gene data show CDR1 as SEHNR and CDR2 as FQNEAQ (reference sequence). The CDR3 sequence is CASSPWADSNYGYTF. The CDR3 nucleotides read TGTGCCAGCAGCCCTTGGGCCGATTCTAACTATGGCTACACCTTC.

This clone is a singleton in its sample. The J gene is TRBJ2-7, the V gene TRBV28, with TRBD1 matching over 7 bases. The CDR3 contains 13 residues. Germline assignment: CDR1 MDHEN and CDR2 SYDVKM. Trimming took 6 bases from V and 3 from J; bases not matched to a gene: 5. The chain's CDR3 is CASRRTGVYEQYF. CDR3 nucleotides: TGTGCCAGCAGGAGAACAGGGGTCTACGAGCAGTACTTC.

In its sample, this clone was seen once. The chain recombines TRBV3-1 (or the pseudogene TRBV3-2) with TRBJ2-7; the match to TRBD1 covers 9 bases. The V gene's germline CDR1 is LGHDT and CDR2 YNNKEL (reference sequence). V shed 7 bases and J 7 bases; nucleotides not matched to a gene: 11. This CDR3 contains 14 residues. The CDR3 sequence: CASKWGQGSSEQYF. In DNA form, the CDR3 reads TGTGCCAGCAAATGGGGACAGGGTTCAAGTGAGCAGTACTTC.

V gene TRBV20-1 combines with J gene TRBJ1-5, with D perhaps matching TRBD1 (5 bases). The CDR3 totals 16 residues. V lost 3 bases, J lost 1 base, and 16 bases lay in between. From germline, CDR1 is DFQATT and CDR2 SNEGSKA (reference sequence). This chain's CDR3 is CSASQAPPGSNQPQHF. The CDR3 DNA reads as TGCAGTGCTAGTCAAGCCCCTCCAGGGAGCAATCAGCCCCAGCATTTT.

This chain joins TRBV6-5 and TRBJ2-1; 10 bases map to TRBD1. With V trimmed by 2 bases and J by 10 bases, 2 bases remained unmatched. This CDR3 has 13 residues. The germline gives CDR1 MNHEY, CDR2 SVGAGI. The DNA for the CDR3 is TGTGCCAGCAGTTACGAGACAGGGGGCGAGCAGTTCTTC. Translation: CASSYETGGEQFF.